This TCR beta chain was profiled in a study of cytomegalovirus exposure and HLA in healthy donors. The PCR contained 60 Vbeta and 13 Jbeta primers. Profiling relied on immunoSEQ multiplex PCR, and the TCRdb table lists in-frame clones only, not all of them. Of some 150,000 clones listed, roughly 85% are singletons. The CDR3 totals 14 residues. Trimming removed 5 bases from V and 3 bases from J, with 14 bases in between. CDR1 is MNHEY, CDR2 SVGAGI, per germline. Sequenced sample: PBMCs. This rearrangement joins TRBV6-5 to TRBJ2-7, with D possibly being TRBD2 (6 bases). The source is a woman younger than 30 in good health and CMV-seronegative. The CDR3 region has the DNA TGTGCCAGCAGTATCCGAGCGGGTGGCTACGAGCAGTACTTC. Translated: CASSIRAGGYEQYF.